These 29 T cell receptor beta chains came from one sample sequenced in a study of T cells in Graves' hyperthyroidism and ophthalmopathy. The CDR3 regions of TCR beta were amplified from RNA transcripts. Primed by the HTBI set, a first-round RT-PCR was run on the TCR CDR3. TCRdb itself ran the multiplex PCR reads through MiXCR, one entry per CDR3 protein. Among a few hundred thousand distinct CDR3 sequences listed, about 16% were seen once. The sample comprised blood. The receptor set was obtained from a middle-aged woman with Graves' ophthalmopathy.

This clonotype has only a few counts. The CDR3 loop reads CASSVESSGYYNEQFF. CDR3 bases: TGTGCCAGCAGCGTAGAATCTAGCGGGTACTACAATGAGCAGTTCTTC. The chain recombines TRBV9 with TRBJ2-1, with TRBD2 matching over 8 bases. The trim removed 0 bases at V and 3 bases at J, leaving 5 bases unmatched. CDR1 is SGDLS, CDR2 YYNGEE, per germline. The CDR3 sequence is 16 residues long.

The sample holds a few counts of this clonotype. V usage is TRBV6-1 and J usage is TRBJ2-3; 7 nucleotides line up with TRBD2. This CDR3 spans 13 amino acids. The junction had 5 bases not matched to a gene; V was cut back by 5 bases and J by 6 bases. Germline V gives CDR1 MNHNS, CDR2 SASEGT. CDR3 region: CASSRQRGDTQYF. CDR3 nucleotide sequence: TGTGCCAGCAGTCGTCAGCGGGGCGATACGCAGTATTTT.

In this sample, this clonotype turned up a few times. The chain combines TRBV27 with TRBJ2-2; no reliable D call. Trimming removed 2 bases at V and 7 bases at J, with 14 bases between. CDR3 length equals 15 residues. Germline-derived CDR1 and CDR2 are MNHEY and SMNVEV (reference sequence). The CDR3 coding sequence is TGTGCCAGCAGTTTAATGAGAGGCATTGGCGGGGAGCTGTTTTTT. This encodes CASSLMRGIGGELFF.

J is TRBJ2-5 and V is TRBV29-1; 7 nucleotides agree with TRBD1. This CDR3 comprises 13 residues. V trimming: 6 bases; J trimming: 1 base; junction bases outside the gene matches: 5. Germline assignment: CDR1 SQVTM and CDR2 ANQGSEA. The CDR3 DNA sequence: TGCAGCGTGGGACAGCTCACCCAAGAGACCCAGTACTTC. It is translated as CSVGQLTQETQYF.

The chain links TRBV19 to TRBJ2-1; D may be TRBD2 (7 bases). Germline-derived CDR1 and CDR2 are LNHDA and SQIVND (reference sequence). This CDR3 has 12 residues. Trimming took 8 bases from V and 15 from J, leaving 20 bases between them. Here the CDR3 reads CASRGASGLGFF. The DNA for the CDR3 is TGTGCCAGTCGGGGGGCGTCAGGACTGGGGTTCTTC.

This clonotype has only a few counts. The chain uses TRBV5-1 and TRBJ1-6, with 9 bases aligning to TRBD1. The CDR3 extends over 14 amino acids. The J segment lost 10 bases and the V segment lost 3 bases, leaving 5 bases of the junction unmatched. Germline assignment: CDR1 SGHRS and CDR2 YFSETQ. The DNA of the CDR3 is TGCGCCAGCAGCTCGACAGGGGGGGAGTCACCCCTCCACTTT. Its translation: CASSSTGGESPLHF.

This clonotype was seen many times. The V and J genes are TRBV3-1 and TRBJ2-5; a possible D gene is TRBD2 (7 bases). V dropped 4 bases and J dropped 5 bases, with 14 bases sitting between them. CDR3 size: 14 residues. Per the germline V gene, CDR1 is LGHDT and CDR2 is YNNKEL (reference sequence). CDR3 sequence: CASSPGRGLETQYF. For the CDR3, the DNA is TGTGCCAGCAGCCCTGGGAGGGGGTTGGAGACCCAGTACTTC.

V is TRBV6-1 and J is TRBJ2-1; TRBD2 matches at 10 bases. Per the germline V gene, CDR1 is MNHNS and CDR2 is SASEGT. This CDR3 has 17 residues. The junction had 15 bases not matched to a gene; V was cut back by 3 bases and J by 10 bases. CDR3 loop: CASSDPRQSGRASEQFF. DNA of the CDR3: TGTGCCAGCAGTGACCCCCGGCAGAGCGGGAGGGCCAGCGAGCAGTTCTTC.

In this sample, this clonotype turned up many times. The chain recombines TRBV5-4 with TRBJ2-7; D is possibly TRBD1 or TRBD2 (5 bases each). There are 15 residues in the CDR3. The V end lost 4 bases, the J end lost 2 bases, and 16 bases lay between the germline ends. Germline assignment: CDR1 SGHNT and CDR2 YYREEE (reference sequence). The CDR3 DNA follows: TGTGCCAGCAGCCCCGGGACGGCACTAACCTACGAGCAGTACTTC. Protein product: CASSPGTALTYEQYF.

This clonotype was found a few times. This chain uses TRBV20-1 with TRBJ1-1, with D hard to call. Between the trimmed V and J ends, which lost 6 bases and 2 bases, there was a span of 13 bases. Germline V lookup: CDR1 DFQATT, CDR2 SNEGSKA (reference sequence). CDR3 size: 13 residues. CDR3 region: CSADQTANTEAFF. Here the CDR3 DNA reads TGCAGTGCCGATCAAACTGCTAACACTGAAGCTTTCTTT.

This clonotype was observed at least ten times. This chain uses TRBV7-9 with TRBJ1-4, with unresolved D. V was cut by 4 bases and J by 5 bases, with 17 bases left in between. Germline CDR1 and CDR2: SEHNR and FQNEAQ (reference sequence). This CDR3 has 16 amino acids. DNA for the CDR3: TGTGCCAGCAGCTCTCAATCGGACCAATCGAATGAAAAACTGTTTTTT. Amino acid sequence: CASSSQSDQSNEKLFF.

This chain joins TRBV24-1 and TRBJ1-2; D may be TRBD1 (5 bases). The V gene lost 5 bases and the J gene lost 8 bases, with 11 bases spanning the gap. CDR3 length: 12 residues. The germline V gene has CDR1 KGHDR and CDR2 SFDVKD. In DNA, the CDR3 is TGTGCCACCAGTGTTCAGGGTAGGGGCTACACCTTC. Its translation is CATSVQGRGYTF.

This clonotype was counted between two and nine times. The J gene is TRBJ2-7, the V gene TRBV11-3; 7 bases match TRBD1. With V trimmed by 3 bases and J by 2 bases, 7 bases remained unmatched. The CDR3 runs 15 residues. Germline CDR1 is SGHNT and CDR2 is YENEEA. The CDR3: CASSFLTGVPYEQYF. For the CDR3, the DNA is TGTGCCAGCAGCTTCCTAACAGGGGTTCCCTACGAGCAGTACTTC.

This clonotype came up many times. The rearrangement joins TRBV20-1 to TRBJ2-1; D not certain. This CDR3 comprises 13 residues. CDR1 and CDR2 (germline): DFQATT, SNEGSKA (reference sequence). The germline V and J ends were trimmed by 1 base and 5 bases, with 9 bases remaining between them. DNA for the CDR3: TGCAGTGCTAGAGCCCTATCGAACAATGAGCAGTTCTTC. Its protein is CSARALSNNEQFF.

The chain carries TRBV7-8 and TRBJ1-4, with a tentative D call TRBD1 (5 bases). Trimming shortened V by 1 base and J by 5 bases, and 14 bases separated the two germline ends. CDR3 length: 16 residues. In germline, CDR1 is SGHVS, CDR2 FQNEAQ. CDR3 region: CASSLGSGTGNEKLFF. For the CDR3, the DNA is TGTGCCAGCAGCTTAGGCTCCGGGACGGGGAATGAAAAACTGTTTTTT.

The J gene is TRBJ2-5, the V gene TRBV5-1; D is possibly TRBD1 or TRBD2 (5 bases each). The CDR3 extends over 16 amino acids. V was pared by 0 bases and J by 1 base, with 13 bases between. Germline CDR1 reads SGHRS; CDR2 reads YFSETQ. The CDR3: CASSLGPRGVQETQYF. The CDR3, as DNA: TGCGCCAGCAGCTTGGGACCCCGAGGGGTCCAAGAGACCCAGTACTTC.

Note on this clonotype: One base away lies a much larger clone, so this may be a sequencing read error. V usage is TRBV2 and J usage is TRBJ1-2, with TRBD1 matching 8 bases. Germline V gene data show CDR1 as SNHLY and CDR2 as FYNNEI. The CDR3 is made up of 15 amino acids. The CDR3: CASSEAGRGLYGHTF. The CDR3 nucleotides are TGTGCCAGCAGTGAGGCCGGCAGGGGGCTGTATGGCCACACCTTC.

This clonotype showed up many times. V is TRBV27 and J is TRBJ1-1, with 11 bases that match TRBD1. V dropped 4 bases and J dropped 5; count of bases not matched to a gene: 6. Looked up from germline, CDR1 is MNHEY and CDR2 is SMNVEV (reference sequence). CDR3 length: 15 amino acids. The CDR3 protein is CASSSSGTGGTEAFF. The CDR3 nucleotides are TGTGCCAGCAGTTCAAGCGGGACAGGGGGGACTGAAGCTTTCTTT.

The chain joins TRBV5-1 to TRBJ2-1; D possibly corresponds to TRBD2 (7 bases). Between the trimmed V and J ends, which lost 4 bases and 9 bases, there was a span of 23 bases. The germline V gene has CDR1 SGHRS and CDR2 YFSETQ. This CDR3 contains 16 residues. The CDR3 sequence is CASSTGTNMGRGEQFF. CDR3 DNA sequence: TGCGCCAGCAGCACCGGGACTAACATGGGCAGGGGTGAGCAGTTCTTC.

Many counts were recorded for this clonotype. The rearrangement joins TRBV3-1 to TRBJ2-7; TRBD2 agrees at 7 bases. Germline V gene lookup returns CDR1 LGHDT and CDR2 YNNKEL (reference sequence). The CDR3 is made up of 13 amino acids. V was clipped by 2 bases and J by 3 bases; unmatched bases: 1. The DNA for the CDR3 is TGTGCCAGCAGCCAACGGACTAGCTACGAGCAGTACTTC. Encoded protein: CASSQRTSYEQYF.

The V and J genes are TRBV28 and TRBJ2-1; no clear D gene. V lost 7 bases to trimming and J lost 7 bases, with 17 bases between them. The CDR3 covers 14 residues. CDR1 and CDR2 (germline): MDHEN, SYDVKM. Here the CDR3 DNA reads TGTGCCAGCATTCCGGAGTTGAGACAAAATGAGCAGTTCTTC. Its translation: CASIPELRQNEQFF. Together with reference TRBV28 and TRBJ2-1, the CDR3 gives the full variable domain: DVKVTQSSRYLVKRTGEKVFLECVQDMDHENMFWYRQDPGLGLRLIYFSYDVKMKEKGDIPEGYSVSREKKERFSLILESASTNQTSMYLCASIPELRQNEQFFGPGTRLTVL.

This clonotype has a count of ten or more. CDR3 sequence (DNA): TGCAGCGTTGGAGGCAGGGGGCTTGGGAACACTGAAGCTTTCTTT. This codes for CSVGGRGLGNTEAFF. The chain links TRBV29-1 to TRBJ1-1, with 8 bases matching TRBD1. Trimming took 4 bases from V and 1 from J; bases not matched to a gene: 8. The germline V gene has CDR1 SQVTM and CDR2 ANQGSEA. CDR3 length: 15 residues.

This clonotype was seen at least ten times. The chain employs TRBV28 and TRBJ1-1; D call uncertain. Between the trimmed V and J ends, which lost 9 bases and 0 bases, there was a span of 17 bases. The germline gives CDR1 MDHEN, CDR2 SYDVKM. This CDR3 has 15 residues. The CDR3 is CASPPRAGMNTEAFF. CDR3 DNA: TGTGCCAGTCCCCCACGGGCAGGAATGAACACTGAAGCTTTCTTT.

Here the CDR3 DNA reads TGCGCCAGCAGCTTGCGGTGGGGGGACTACGAGCAGTACTTC. Its translation is CASSLRWGDYEQYF. The genes are TRBV5-1 and TRBJ2-7; weak D call: TRBD2 (6 bases). CDR1 SGHRS and CDR2 YFSETQ come from the germline V gene. This CDR3 is built from 14 residues. V gave up 1 base and J gave up 3 bases, with 11 bases separating them.

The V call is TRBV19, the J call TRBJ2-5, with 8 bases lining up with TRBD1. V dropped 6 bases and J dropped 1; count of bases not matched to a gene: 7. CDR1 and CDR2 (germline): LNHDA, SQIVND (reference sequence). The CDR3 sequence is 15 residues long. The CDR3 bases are TGTGCCAGTAGAACCGGACAGGGACCCCAAGAGACCCAGTACTTC. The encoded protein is CASRTGQGPQETQYF.

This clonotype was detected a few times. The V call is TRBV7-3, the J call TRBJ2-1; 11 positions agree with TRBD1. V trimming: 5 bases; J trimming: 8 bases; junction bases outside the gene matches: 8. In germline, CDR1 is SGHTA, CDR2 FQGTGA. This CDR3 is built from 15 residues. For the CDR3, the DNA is TGTGCCAGCAGCCTTCGGACAGGGGGCAGGGATGAGCAGTTCTTC. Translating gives CASSLRTGGRDEQFF.

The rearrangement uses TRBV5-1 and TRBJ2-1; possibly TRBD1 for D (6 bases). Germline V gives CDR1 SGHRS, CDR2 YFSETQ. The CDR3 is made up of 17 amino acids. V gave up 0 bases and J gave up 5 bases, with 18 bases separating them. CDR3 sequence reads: CASSLAGRGLLHNEQFF. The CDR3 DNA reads TGCGCCAGCAGCTTGGCCGGCAGGGGCCTTTTGCACAATGAGCAGTTCTTC.

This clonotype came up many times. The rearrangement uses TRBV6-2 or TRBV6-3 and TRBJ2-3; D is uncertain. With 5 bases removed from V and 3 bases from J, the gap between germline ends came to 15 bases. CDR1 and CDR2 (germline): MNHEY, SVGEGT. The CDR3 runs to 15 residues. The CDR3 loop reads CASSPSKQPTDTQYF. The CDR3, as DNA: TGTGCCAGCAGTCCCTCTAAACAGCCGACAGATACGCAGTATTTT.

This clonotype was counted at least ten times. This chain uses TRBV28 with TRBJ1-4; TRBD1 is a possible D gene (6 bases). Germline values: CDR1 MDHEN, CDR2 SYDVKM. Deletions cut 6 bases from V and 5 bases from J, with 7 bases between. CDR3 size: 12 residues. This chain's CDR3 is CASRTGNEKLFF. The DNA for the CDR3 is TGTGCCAGCAGGACAGGAAATGAAAAACTGTTTTTT.